This record concerns one TCR beta chain sequence. What it binds is unknown. TCRdb used MiXCR to reprocess the RT-PCR reads, holding one entry per CDR3 protein. The sample yields some 500,000 distinct CDR3 sequences, approximately 12% seen once. The data originate from a study of response to subunit inactivated influenza vaccine. Regarding the study as a whole: Authors suggested each seasonal influenza vaccination recruits few new T cells.

This clonotype originated in a man aged 50-59 years who received an inactivated influenza vaccine. The input for sequencing was PBMCs from blood, taken 35 to 45 days after vaccination.

Written as DNA, the CDR3 is TGCAGTGCAGACAGCTCCTTCTATGGCTACACCTTC. Residues: CSADSSFYGYTF. The rearrangement uses TRBV20-1 and TRBJ1-2; D is possibly TRBD1 (5 bases). The CDR3 extends over 12 amino acids. Trimming pared 6 bases from V and 4 bases from J, leaving 12 bases between. The germline V gene has CDR1 DFQATT and CDR2 SNEGSKA (reference sequence).